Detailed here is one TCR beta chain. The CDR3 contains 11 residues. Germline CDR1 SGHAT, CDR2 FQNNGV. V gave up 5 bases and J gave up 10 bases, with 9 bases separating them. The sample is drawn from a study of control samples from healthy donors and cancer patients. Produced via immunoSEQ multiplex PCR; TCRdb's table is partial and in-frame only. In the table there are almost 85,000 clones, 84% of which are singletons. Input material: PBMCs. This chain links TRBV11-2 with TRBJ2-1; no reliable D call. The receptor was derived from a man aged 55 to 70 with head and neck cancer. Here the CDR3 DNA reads TGTGCCAGCAGCCGAGCGAGGGAGCAGTTCTTC. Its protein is CASSRAREQFF.